This TCR beta chain was found in a study of T cell responses to AZD1222 COVID-19 vaccine. Study-wide results and caveats: Spike-spanning, vaccine-associated CD4 TCRs were dominant at 160-218 and 743-854. It was only after the peak T cell response that any repertoires were sampled. The donor cohort was predominantly white British with a female majority, and clonal diversity may have been underestimated.

Here immunoSEQ multiplex PCR was the method, and the copy in TCRdb shows in-frame clones only, minus some. The data show about 83,000 clones, around 93% seen once. On this clone: Its target is not known.

The CDR3 loop spans 13 amino acids. Germline V gene lookup returns CDR1 SNHLY and CDR2 FYNNEI. Trimming cost V 7 bases and J 3 bases; bases outside gene matches: 3. This specimen consisted of peripheral blood, obtained 28 days after the second AZD1222 dose. This receptor was obtained from an adult who received the AZD1222 COVID-19 vaccine. The V call is TRBV2, the J call TRBJ2-3, with TRBD2 matching over 8 bases. The CDR3 here is CASTSGRTDTQYF. The CDR3 DNA is TGTGCCAGCACCAGCGGGAGAACAGATACGCAGTATTTT.